Presented here are 31 T cell receptor beta chains from one specimen sequenced in a study of T cells in Graves' hyperthyroidism and ophthalmopathy. What was amplified from RNA transcripts were TCR beta CDR3 regions. A first-round RT-PCR of the TCR CDR3 used the HTBI primer set. In TCRdb, the multiplex PCR reads were re-called with MiXCR into one record per CDR3 protein. Of 550,000 to 800,000 distinct CDR3 sequences in the sample, around 17% were seen once. What was sequenced was blood. The receptor set was obtained from a man aged 18 to 29 with Graves' hyperthyroidism.

The V and J genes are TRBV12-3 or TRBV12-4 and TRBJ2-5; 12 nucleotides match TRBD1. The length of the CDR3 is 16 residues. The J segment lost 3 bases and the V segment lost 7 bases, leaving 9 bases of the junction unmatched. For the CDR3, the DNA is TGTGCCAGCACCCATCCCGGGACAGGGGGCGAAGAGACCCAGTACTTC. Its protein product is CASTHPGTGGEETQYF.

At least ten counts were recorded for this clonotype. The V call is TRBV28, the J call TRBJ2-3; D is unresolved. The CDR3 has 13 amino acids. V was pared by 0 bases and J by 5 bases, with 6 bases between. Germline lookup yields CDR1 MDHEN and CDR2 SYDVKM. The CDR3 region is CASSLWSGDTQYF. Written as DNA, the CDR3 is TGTGCCAGCAGTTTATGGTCGGGAGATACGCAGTATTTT.

Many counts were recorded for this clonotype. The V call is TRBV18, the J call TRBJ2-7; possible D gene TRBD2, 5 bases. CDR3 size: 13 residues. Germline values: CDR1 KGHSH, CDR2 LQKENI. V was pared by 3 bases and J by 7 bases, with 13 bases between. The CDR3 here is CASSPTGFWEQYF. CDR3 nucleotide sequence: TGTGCCAGCTCACCGACGGGGTTTTGGGAGCAGTACTTC. Variable domain in full (rest from reference TRBV18 and TRBJ2-7): NAGVMQNPRHLVRRRGQEARLRCSPMKGHSHVYWYRQLPEEGLKFMVYLQKENIIDESGMPKERFSAEFPKEGPSILRIQQVVRGDSAAYFCASSPTGFWEQYFGPGTRLTVT.

V is TRBV15 and J is TRBJ1-5; the D is unclear. Germline CDR1 LNHNV, CDR2 YYDKDF (reference sequence). V lost 3 bases and J 5 bases, leaving 11 bases between the germline ends. The CDR3 is made up of 14 amino acids. CDR3 in amino acids: CATSRAEMDQPQHF. The CDR3 DNA follows: TGTGCCACCAGCAGGGCTGAAATGGATCAGCCCCAGCATTTT.

Here the CDR3 reads CASSWGLAGAHNEQFF. CDR3 bases: TGTGCCAGCAGTTGGGGACTAGCGGGAGCGCACAATGAGCAGTTCTTC. V usage is TRBV27 and J usage is TRBJ2-1, with 14 bases lining up with TRBD2. CDR1 is MNHEY and CDR2 is SMNVEV in the germline V gene (reference sequence). The CDR3 extends over 16 amino acids. The J segment lost 5 bases and the V segment lost 4 bases, leaving 4 bases of the junction unmatched.

V usage is TRBV20-1 and J usage is TRBJ1-2; TRBD1 might be the D (5 bases). The CDR3 has 13 amino acids. Between the trimmed V and J ends, which lost 5 bases and 3 bases, there was a span of 13 bases. From germline, CDR1 is DFQATT and CDR2 SNEGSKA (reference sequence). CDR3 DNA sequence: TGCAGTGCTGCCGGGACGGACCACTATGGCTACACCTTC. The encoded protein is CSAAGTDHYGYTF.

Many counts were recorded for this clonotype. V and J are TRBV12-3 or TRBV12-4 and TRBJ2-2, with TRBD1 identical over 8 bases. CDR3 length: 14 residues. Trimming removed 7 bases from V and 1 base from J; junction bases left unmatched: 2. The CDR3 region has the DNA TGTGCCAGCATAGGACAGGGGAACACCGGGGAGCTGTTTTTT. Amino acids: CASIGQGNTGELFF.

J is TRBJ2-3 and V is TRBV6-1; 10 nucleotides align to TRBD2. CDR1 and CDR2 from the germline V gene are MNHNS and SASEGT. The CDR3 spans 19 residues. The trim removed 2 bases at V and 5 bases at J, leaving 16 bases unmatched. The CDR3 here is CASSELAGEDIILEDTQYF. DNA of the CDR3: TGTGCCAGCAGTGAACTAGCGGGAGAAGATATTATATTAGAAGATACGCAGTATTTT.

This clonotype was counted once. V gene TRBV28 combines with J gene TRBJ1-3; TRBD1 is a possible D gene (5 bases). CDR3 length: 16 residues. The germline V gene encodes CDR1 MDHEN and CDR2 SYDVKM. The germline V and J ends were trimmed by 5 bases and 0 bases, with 14 bases remaining between them. The DNA of the CDR3 is TGTGCCAGCAGTCCCGGGACCTTCCACTCTGGAAACACCATATATTTT. Amino acids: CASSPGTFHSGNTIYF.

This clonotype was observed at least ten times. Here the CDR3 reads CAWGQGLAYNEQFF. The DNA for the CDR3 is TGTGCCTGGGGACAGGGGTTGGCCTACAATGAGCAGTTCTTC. The V and J genes are TRBV30 and TRBJ2-1, with 9 bases identical to TRBD1. There are 14 residues in the CDR3. Germline loops: CDR1 GTSNPN, CDR2 SVGIG (reference sequence). J was trimmed by 2 bases and V by 5 bases; bases with no gene match: 4.

This clonotype has a count of ten or more. The V call is TRBV27, the J call TRBJ2-7; the D gene is possibly TRBD1 (5 bases). The germline gives CDR1 MNHEY, CDR2 SMNVEV (reference sequence). Trimming shortened V by 8 bases and J by 0 bases, and 11 bases separated the two germline ends. This CDR3 region has 13 residues. Here the CDR3 reads CASGPQVSYEQYF. CDR3 coding DNA: TGTGCCAGCGGCCCACAGGTCTCCTACGAGCAGTACTTC.

This clonotype has at least ten counts. The chain uses TRBV7-9 and TRBJ2-3; 14 nucleotides match TRBD2. V dropped 7 bases and J dropped 6; count of bases not matched to a gene: 12. From germline, CDR1 is SEHNR and CDR2 FQNEAQ (reference sequence). CDR3 length: 17 residues. For the CDR3, the DNA is TGTGCCAGCATCCTTCCGGGACTAGCGGGAGTGCCGGATACGCAGTATTTT. Encoded protein: CASILPGLAGVPDTQYF.

This clonotype was found a few times. The chain employs TRBV6-1 and TRBJ2-1, with TRBD1 identical over 8 bases. This CDR3 spans 15 amino acids. Germline CDR1 and CDR2: MNHNS and SASEGT. J lost 9 bases, V lost 2 bases, and 9 bases had no gene match. CDR3 DNA: TGTGCCAGCAGTGAATTCGCGCAGGGGGCGGGTGAGCAGTTCTTC. Translating it yields CASSEFAQGAGEQFF.

This clonotype was seen ten or more times. The chain combines TRBV20-1 with TRBJ2-7; no reliable D call. From germline, CDR1 is DFQATT and CDR2 SNEGSKA (reference sequence). The CDR3 sequence is 13 residues long. V lost 3 bases and J lost 2, with 11 bases in between. The CDR3 nucleotides are TGCAGTGCTAGTAATAGGCAGGCCTACGAGCAGTACTTC. Its translation is CSASNRQAYEQYF.

This clonotype was counted ten times or more. The chain links TRBV12-3 or TRBV12-4 to TRBJ1-2; no definite D call. The germline V and J ends were trimmed by 2 bases and 1 base, with 5 bases remaining between them. The CDR3 spans 13 residues. The CDR3 DNA reads as TGTGCCAGCAGTTTACAGGTTAACTATGGCTACACCTTC. Protein: CASSLQVNYGYTF.

The rearrangement uses TRBV20-1 and TRBJ2-7; D uncertain. This CDR3 is 15 amino acids long. The ends were cut back, 5 bases at V and 3 bases at J, with 20 bases in the middle. CDR1 DFQATT and CDR2 SNEGSKA come from the germline V gene (reference sequence). The CDR3 here is CSARSADLRIYEQYF. CDR3 bases: TGCAGTGCTCGTTCCGCGGATCTTCGGATCTACGAGCAGTACTTC.

About this clonotype itself: This may arise from a read error, as a much more abundant clone is one base away. Because it lacks the conserved phenylalanine or tryptophan at the end, this CDR3 is likely a read error. This chain joins TRBV28 and TRBJ1-2, with D possibly being TRBD1 (5 bases). V was cut by 2 bases and J by 6 bases, with 13 bases left in between. Germline loops: CDR1 MDHEN, CDR2 SYDVKM. The CDR3 totals 14 residues. CDR3 region: CASSLVLGADGYTL. CDR3 DNA sequence: TGTGCCAGCAGTTTAGTTCTAGGGGCGGATGGCTACACCCTC.

The V gene is TRBV20-1, the J gene TRBJ2-3; no reliable D call. This CDR3 has 14 residues. The ends were cut back, 1 base at V and 0 bases at J, with 8 bases in the middle. The germline V gene encodes CDR1 DFQATT and CDR2 SNEGSKA (reference sequence). In DNA form, the CDR3 reads TGCAGTGCTAGAGCTCTAACTAGCACAGATACGCAGTATTTT. Its translation is CSARALTSTDTQYF.

This clonotype appeared a few times. The chain is built from TRBV25-1 and TRBJ1-1; 8 nucleotides match TRBD1. CDR1 is MGHDK and CDR2 is SYGVNS in the germline V gene. The CDR3 covers 13 residues. Trimming took 8 bases from V and 6 from J; bases not matched to a gene: 8. CDR3 loop: CASQRQGSPEAFF. DNA for the CDR3: TGTGCCAGCCAGAGACAGGGGAGCCCTGAAGCTTTCTTT.

V usage is TRBV5-4 and J usage is TRBJ2-3; tentatively, D is TRBD1 (5 bases). Germline-derived CDR1 and CDR2 are SGHNT and YYREEE (reference sequence). This CDR3 is 14 amino acids long. V was shortened by 4 bases and J by 2 bases, with 11 bases between the two germline ends. The CDR3 DNA follows: TGTGCCAGCAGCCTGACAGCGATCACAGATACGCAGTATTTT. It codes for CASSLTAITDTQYF.

This chain links TRBV27 with TRBJ1-6; 8 bases map to TRBD1. V dropped 7 bases and J dropped 10; count of bases not matched to a gene: 12. The CDR3 covers 15 residues. Germline-derived CDR1 and CDR2 are MNHEY and SMNVEV (reference sequence). CDR3 bases: TGTGCCAGCACTGGAGCCAGGGGGCAACGCTCACCCCTCCACTTT. It yields the protein CASTGARGQRSPLHF.

The sample holds many counts of this clonotype. CDR3 sequence (DNA): TGTGCCAGCAGCTTAGAGCTCTTGGGCTACGAGCAGTACTTC. Its protein product is CASSLELLGYEQYF. The chain is built from TRBV7-2 and TRBJ2-7; D is undetermined. The germline CDR1 and CDR2 sequences are SGHTA and FQGNSA. The V gene lost 1 base and the J gene lost 3 bases, with 10 bases spanning the gap. The CDR3 extends over 14 amino acids.

The V gene is TRBV5-1, the J gene TRBJ2-3; the D gene is possibly TRBD2 (6 bases). The CDR3 runs 15 residues. V was clipped by 0 bases and J by 5 bases, with 13 bases between them. Germline V CDR1 and CDR2: SGHRS, YFSETQ. This CDR3 reads CASSLAGGGGDTQYF. DNA of the CDR3: TGCGCCAGCAGCTTGGCCGGGGGAGGTGGAGATACGCAGTATTTT.

In this sample, this clonotype turned up many times. This rearrangement joins TRBV11-2 to TRBJ2-1; tentative D call: TRBD2 (6 bases). With 8 bases removed from V and 4 bases from J, the gap between germline ends came to 12 bases. The germline V gene has CDR1 SGHAT and CDR2 FQNNGV. CDR3 length: 13 residues. As DNA, the CDR3 is TGTGCCAGCGGGGGGTTCAATTACAATGAGCAGTTCTTC. It translates to CASGGFNYNEQFF.

The chain couples TRBV5-4 to TRBJ2-3; 7 bases agree with TRBD1. V trimming: 4 bases; J trimming: 0 bases; junction bases outside the gene matches: 8. The CDR3 has 16 amino acids. Germline V CDR1 and CDR2: SGHNT, YYREEE (reference sequence). This CDR3 is CASSRTGSYSTDTQYF. The CDR3 DNA reads TGTGCCAGCAGCCGGACAGGATCATACAGCACAGATACGCAGTATTTT.

The rearrangement joins TRBV5-1 to TRBJ1-2; D not certain. V shed 0 bases and J shed 8 bases, with 11 bases lying between them. This CDR3 contains 13 residues. Germline V gene lookup returns CDR1 SGHRS and CDR2 YFSETQ. The CDR3: CASSLDPIGGYTF. The CDR3 nucleotides read TGCGCCAGCAGCTTGGACCCGATCGGAGGCTACACCTTC.

In its sample, this clonotype was seen a few times. The chain couples TRBV12-3 or TRBV12-4 to TRBJ2-1; 7 positions match TRBD1. The V gene end was trimmed by 3 bases and the J gene end by 14 bases; junction bases not matched to a gene: 7. The CDR3 sequence is 12 residues long. The CDR3, as DNA: TGTGCCAGCAGTTTGGTAGGGACAGAGGAGTTCTTC. Protein product: CASSLVGTEEFF.

As DNA, the CDR3 is TGCGCCAGCAGCCAGGCTAGCGGGATGAATAGTTACAATGAGCAGTTCTTC. Translating gives CASSQASGMNSYNEQFF. The chain couples TRBV4-1 to TRBJ2-1, with TRBD2 matching over 9 bases. V shed 3 bases and J 4 bases; nucleotides not matched to a gene: 10. The germline gives CDR1 MGHRA, CDR2 YSYEKL. The CDR3 consists of 17 residues.

V and J are TRBV30 and TRBJ2-7; 13 positions agree with TRBD2. Unmatched junction bases numbered 1, after V lost 3 bases and J lost 5 bases. Germline assignment: CDR1 GTSNPN and CDR2 SVGIG (reference sequence). This CDR3 spans 13 amino acids. CDR3 in DNA: TGTGCCTGGAGGACTAGCGGGAGGAACGAGCAGTACTTC. Translating it yields CAWRTSGRNEQYF.

This clonotype was observed many times. V and J are TRBV28 and TRBJ2-7, with a weak D call TRBD1 (5 bases). Trimming removed 3 bases from V and 2 bases from J, with 14 bases in between. Germline lookup yields CDR1 MDHEN and CDR2 SYDVKM. CDR3 length: 15 residues. The CDR3 loop reads CASSFRSGRPYEQYF. The CDR3 bases are TGTGCCAGCAGTTTTAGGTCAGGGCGACCCTACGAGCAGTACTTC.

This clonotype has ten or more counts. The chain has TRBV20-1 and TRBJ2-7; 16 positions agree with TRBD2. The germline CDR1 and CDR2 sequences are DFQATT and SNEGSKA (reference sequence). The length of the CDR3 is 15 residues. J was trimmed by 3 bases and V by 5 bases; bases with no gene match: 4. Here the CDR3 reads CSAPGLAGGVYEQYF. CDR3 DNA: TGCAGTGCTCCGGGACTAGCGGGAGGGGTCTACGAGCAGTACTTC.